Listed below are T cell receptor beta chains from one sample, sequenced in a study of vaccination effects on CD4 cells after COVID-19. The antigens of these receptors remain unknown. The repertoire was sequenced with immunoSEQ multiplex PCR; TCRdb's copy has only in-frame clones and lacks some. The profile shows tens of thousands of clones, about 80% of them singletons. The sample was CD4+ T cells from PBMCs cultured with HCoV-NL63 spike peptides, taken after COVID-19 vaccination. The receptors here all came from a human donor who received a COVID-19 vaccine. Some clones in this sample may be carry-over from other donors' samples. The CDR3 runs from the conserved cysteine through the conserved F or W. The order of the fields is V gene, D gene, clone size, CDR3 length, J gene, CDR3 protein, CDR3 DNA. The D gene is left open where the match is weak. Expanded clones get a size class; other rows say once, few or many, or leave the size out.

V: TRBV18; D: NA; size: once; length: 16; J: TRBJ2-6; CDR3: CASSPPSRNGANVLTF; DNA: TGTGCCAGCTCACCACCGTCGCGCAACGGGGCCAACGTCCTGACTTTC
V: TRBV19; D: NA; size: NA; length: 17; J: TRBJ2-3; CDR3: CASSIHPFGVSTDTQYF; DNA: TGTGCCAGTAGTATTCACCCTTTCGGGGTAAGCACAGATACGCAGTATTTT
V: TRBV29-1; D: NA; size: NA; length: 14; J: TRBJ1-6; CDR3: CSASAGTENSPLHF; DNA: TGCAGCGCATCTGCCGGGACCGAGAATTCACCCCTCCACTTT
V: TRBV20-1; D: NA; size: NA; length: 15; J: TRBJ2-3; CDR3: CSASRRGRSTDTQYF; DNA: TGCAGTGCTAGTCGTAGGGGGAGGAGCACAGATACGCAGTATTTT
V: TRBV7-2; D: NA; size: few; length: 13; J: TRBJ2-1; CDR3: CASSLGSINEQFF; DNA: TGTGCCAGCAGCTTAGGCAGTATCAATGAGCAGTTCTTC
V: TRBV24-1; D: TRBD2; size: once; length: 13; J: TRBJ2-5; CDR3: CATTATSGGTQYF; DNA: TGTGCCACCACCGCGACTAGCGGAGGGACCCAGTACTTC
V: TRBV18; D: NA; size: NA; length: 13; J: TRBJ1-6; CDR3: CASSPSPDSPLHF; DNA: TGTGCCAGCTCACCATCACCCGACTCACCCCTCCACTTT
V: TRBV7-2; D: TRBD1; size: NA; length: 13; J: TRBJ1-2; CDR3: CASSPQGGYGYTF; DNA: TGTGCCAGCAGCCCACAGGGGGGATATGGCTACACCTTC
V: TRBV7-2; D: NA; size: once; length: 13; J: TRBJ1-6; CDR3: CASRGSVNSPLHF; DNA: TGTGCCAGCCGTGGGTCGGTTAATTCACCCCTCCACTTT
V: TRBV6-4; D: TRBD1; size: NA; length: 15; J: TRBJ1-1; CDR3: CASSPRTGPNTEAFF; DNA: TGTGCCAGCAGTCCCCGGACAGGACCGAACACTGAAGCTTTCTTT
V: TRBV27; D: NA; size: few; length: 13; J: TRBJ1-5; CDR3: CASSLAGNQPQHF; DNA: TGTGCCAGCAGTTTAGCGGGGAATCAGCCCCAGCATTTT
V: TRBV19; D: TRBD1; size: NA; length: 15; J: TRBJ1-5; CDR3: CASSLNRDRNQPQHF; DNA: TGTGCCAGTAGTCTTAACCGGGACAGAAATCAGCCCCAGCATTTT
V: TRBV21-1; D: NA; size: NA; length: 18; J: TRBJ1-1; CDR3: CASSKRVPGQGATTEAFF; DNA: TGTGCCAGCAGCAAAAGGGTCCCGGGACAGGGGGCGACCACTGAAGCTTTCTTT
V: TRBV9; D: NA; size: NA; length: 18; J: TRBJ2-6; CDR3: CASSLTTTGFYGANVLTF; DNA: TGTGCCAGCAGCCTAACGACAACAGGGTTTTACGGGGCCAACGTCCTGACTTTC
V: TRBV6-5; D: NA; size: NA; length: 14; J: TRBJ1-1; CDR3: CATATGSYRAEAFF; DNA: TGTGCCACCGCTACGGGGTCTTATCGGGCTGAAGCTTTCTTT
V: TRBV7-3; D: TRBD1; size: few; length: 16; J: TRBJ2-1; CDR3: CASSSNRGLAYNEQFF; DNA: TGTGCCAGCAGCTCAAACAGGGGGCTGGCCTACAATGAGCAGTTCTTC
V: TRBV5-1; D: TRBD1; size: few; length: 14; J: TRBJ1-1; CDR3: CASSLGTGPNEAFF; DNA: TGCGCCAGCAGCTTGGGGACAGGGCCTAATGAAGCTTTCTTT
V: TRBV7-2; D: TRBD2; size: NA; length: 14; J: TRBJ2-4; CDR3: CASSLSGGWNIQYF; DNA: TGTGCCAGCAGCTTGTCGGGGGGTTGGAACATTCAGTACTTC
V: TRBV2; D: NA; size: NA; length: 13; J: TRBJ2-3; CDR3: CASSEKTTDTQYF; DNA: TGTGCCAGCAGTGAAAAAACCACAGATACGCAGTATTTT
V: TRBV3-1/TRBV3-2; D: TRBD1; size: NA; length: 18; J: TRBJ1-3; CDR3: CASSQGQGALVFGNTIYF; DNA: TGTGCCAGCAGCCAAGGACAGGGGGCGCTGGTATTTGGAAACACCATATATTTT
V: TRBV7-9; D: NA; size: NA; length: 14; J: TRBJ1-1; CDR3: CASSRTFLNTEAFF; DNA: TGTGCCAGCAGCCGGACCTTTTTAAACACTGAAGCTTTCTTT
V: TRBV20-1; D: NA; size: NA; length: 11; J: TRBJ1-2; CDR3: CSARYMGGYTF; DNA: TGCAGTGCTAGATATATGGGGGGCTACACCTTC
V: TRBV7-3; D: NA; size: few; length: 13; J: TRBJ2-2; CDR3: CASRKDSLGELFF; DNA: TGTGCCAGCAGAAAGGACAGCTTAGGGGAGCTGTTTTTT
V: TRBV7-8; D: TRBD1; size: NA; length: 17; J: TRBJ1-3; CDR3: CASSSPGTGLSGNTIYF; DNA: TGTGCCAGCAGCTCACCCGGGACAGGTCTCTCTGGAAACACCATATATTTT
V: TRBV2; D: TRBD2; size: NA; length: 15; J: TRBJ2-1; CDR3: CASIQTGGGYNEQFF; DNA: TGTGCCAGCATCCAAACGGGGGGGGGATACAATGAGCAGTTCTTC
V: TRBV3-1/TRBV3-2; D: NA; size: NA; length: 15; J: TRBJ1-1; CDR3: CASSQVLGWGTEAFF; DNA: TGTGCCAGCAGCCAAGTGTTGGGGTGGGGAACTGAAGCTTTCTTT
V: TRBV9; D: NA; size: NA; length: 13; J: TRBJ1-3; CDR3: CASSVGSGNTIYF; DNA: TGTGCCAGCAGCGTGGGATCTGGAAACACCATATATTTT
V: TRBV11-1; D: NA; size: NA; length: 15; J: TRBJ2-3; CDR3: CASSLEGGGADTQYF; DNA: TGTGCCAGCAGCTTGGAGGGGGGCGGCGCAGATACGCAGTATTTT
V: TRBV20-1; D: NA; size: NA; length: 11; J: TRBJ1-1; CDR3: CSASWNTEAFF; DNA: TGCAGTGCTAGCTGGAACACTGAAGCTTTCTTT
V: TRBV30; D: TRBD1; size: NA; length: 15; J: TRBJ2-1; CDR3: CAWETGTGGWNEQFF; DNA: TGTGCCTGGGAAACCGGGACAGGGGGCTGGAATGAGCAGTTCTTC
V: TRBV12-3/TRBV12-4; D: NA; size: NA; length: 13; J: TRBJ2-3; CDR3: CASSLWSTDTQYF; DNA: TGTGCCAGCAGTTTATGGTCCACAGATACGCAGTATTTT
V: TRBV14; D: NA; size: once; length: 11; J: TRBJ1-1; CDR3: CASSQEAEAFF; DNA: TGTGCCAGCAGCCAAGAGGCTGAAGCTTTCTTT
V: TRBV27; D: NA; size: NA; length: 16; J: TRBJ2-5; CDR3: CASSGGGTASQETQYF; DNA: TGTGCCAGCAGTGGTGGCGGGACAGCCTCACAAGAGACCCAGTACTTC
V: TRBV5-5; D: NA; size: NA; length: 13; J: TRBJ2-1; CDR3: CASSRPGINEQFF; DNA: TGTGCCAGCAGCCGACCGGGGATAAATGAGCAGTTCTTC
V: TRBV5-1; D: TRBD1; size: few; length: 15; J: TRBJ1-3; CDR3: CASSSGQGLGNTIYF; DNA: TGCGCCAGCAGCAGTGGACAGGGTCTTGGAAACACCATATATTTT
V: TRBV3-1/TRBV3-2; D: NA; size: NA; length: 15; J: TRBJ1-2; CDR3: CASSPGRSQNYGYTF; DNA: TGTGCCAGCAGCCCCGGACGATCCCAAAACTATGGCTACACCTTC
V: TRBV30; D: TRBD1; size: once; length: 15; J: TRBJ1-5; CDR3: CAWGTGTGGNQPQHF; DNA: TGTGCCTGGGGAACCGGGACAGGAGGCAATCAGCCCCAGCATTTT
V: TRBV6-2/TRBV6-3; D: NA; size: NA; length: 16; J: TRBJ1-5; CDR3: CASSYLRGWGNQPQHF; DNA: TGTGCCAGCAGTTATCTCAGGGGCTGGGGCAATCAGCCCCAGCATTTT
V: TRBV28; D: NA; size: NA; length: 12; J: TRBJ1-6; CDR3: CASSLQTSPLHF; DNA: TGTGCCAGCAGTTTGCAGACTTCACCCCTCCACTTT
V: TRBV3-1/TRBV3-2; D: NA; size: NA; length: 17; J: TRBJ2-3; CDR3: CASSQYNRGQRTDTQYF; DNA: TGTGCCAGCAGCCAATATAATCGGGGGCAGAGAACAGATACGCAGTATTTT
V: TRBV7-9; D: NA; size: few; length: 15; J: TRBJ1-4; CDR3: CASSKTRDNNEKLFF; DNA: TGTGCCAGCAGCAAAACGCGGGACAATAATGAAAAACTGTTTTTT
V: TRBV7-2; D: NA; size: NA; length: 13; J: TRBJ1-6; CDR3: CASRRESNSPLHF; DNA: TGTGCCAGCAGACGAGAGTCCAATTCACCCCTCCACTTT
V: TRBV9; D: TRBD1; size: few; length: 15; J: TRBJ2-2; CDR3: CASSEGQANTGELFF; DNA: TGTGCCAGCAGCGAGGGACAGGCGAACACCGGGGAGCTGTTTTTT
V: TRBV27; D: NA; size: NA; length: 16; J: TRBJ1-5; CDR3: CASSLSIGQGREPQHF; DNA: TGTGCCAGCAGTTTGAGTATCGGGCAGGGGAGGGAGCCCCAGCATTTT
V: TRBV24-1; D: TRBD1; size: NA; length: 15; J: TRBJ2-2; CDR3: CATSDFGTGAGELFF; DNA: TGTGCCACCAGTGATTTCGGGACAGGGGCCGGGGAGCTGTTTTTT
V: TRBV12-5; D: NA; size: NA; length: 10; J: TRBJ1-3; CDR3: CASGRNTIYF; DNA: TGTGCTAGTGGCCGAAACACCATATATTTT
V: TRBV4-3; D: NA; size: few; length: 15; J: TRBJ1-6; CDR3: CASSQVPGEYSPLHF; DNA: TGCGCCAGCAGCCAAGTCCCAGGGGAGTACTCACCCCTCCACTTT
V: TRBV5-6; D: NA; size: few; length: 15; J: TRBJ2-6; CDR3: CASRYGVSGANVLTF; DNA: TGTGCCAGCAGATACGGTGTCTCTGGGGCCAACGTCCTGACTTTC
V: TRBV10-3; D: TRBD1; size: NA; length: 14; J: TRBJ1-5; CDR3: CAISHDRGGQPQHF; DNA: TGTGCCATCAGTCATGACAGGGGAGGTCAGCCCCAGCATTTT
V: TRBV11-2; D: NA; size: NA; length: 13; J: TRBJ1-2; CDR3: CASSLTGRHGYTF; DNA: TGTGCCAGCAGCCTAACAGGGCGCCATGGCTACACCTTC
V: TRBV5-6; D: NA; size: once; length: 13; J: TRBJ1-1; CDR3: CASSLIGYHGAFF; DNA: TGTGCCAGCAGCTTGATTGGCTACCACGGAGCTTTCTTT
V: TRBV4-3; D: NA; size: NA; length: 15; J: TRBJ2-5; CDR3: CASSQEGKRQETQYF; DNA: TGCGCCAGCAGCCAAGAAGGAAAGAGGCAGGAGACCCAGTACTTC
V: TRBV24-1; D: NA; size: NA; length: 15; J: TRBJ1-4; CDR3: CATSETGTTNEKLFF; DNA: TGTGCCACCAGTGAAACCGGGACAACTAATGAAAAACTGTTTTTT
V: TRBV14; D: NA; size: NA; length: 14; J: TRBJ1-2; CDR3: CASRDLEFPYGYTF; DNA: TGTGCCAGCCGAGATCTAGAGTTCCCCTATGGCTACACCTTC
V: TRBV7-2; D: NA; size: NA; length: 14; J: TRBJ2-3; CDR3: CASSPGRPTDTQYF; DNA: TGTGCCAGCAGCCCGGGACGGCCTACAGATACGCAGTATTTT
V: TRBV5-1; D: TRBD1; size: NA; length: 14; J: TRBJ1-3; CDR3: CASSVGTGENTIYF; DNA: TGCGCCAGCAGCGTCGGGACAGGGGAAAACACCATATATTTT
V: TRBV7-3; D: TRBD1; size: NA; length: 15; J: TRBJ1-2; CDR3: CASSLNRDRDYGYTF; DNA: TGTGCCAGCAGCTTAAACCGGGACAGGGACTATGGCTATACCTTC
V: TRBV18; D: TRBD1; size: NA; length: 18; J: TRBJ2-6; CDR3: CASSPPGTGAAGANVLTF; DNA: TGTGCCAGCTCACCACCGGGGACAGGGGCGGCTGGGGCCAACGTCCTGACTTTC
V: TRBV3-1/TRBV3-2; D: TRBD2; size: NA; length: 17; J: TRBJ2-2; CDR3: CASSHRRAGVNTGELFF; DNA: TGTGCCAGCAGCCACAGAAGAGCGGGGGTGAACACCGGGGAGCTGTTTTTT
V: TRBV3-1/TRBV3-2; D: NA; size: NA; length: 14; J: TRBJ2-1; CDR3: CASSPPRGEREQFF; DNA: TGTGCCAGCAGCCCCCCTAGGGGGGAAAGAGAGCAGTTCTTC